This T cell receptor (beta chain) was recorded in a study of siplizumab effects on memory and regulatory T cells. Study-level points and caveats: Proof of suppressive function in proliferating Tregs from siplizumab cultures was not established. To unstimulated subsets, only a minor fraction of alloreactive clones could be mapped. Naive or memory phenotype assignment was not possible for roughly 75-96% of proliferating CD4+ or CD8+ clones.

Germline CDR1 SQVTM, CDR2 ANQGSEA. V lost 6 bases to trimming and J lost 6 bases, with 11 bases between them. The CDR3 length is 11 residues. On this clone: As yet, its antigen is unknown.

Assays captured approximately 100,000 TCR templates per sample. Only in-frame clones appear in the TCRdb table, and some are missing; sequencing was by immunoSEQ multiplex PCR. This table has tens of thousands of clones, approximately 93% appearing once. Specimen: CD8+ T cells sorted from blood. The rearrangement uses TRBV29-1 and TRBJ1-2; tentatively, D is TRBD1 (6 bases). The clonotype was recovered from a human donor in good health. The CDR3 DNA reads TGCAGCGTAGGGGGGGGTAATGGCTACACCTTC. It yields the protein CSVGGGNGYTF.